The clone carrying this T cell receptor beta chain turned up a few times. What it recognizes is unknown. The data stem from a study of T cells after yellow fever vaccination. Study-wide points: The CD4 and CD8 compartments had a small share of their clonotypes in common.

TCRdb redid the calling of the 5' RACE reads with MiXCR, one entry per CDR3 protein. This table has around 500,000 distinct CDR3 sequences, about a fifth appearing once. CDR3 length: 13 residues. The V gene's germline CDR1 is SGHDN and CDR2 FVKESK. V was trimmed by 3 bases and J by 7 bases, leaving 13 bases between them. This receptor was obtained from a man aged 18 to 30 who received the YFV17D yellow fever vaccine. The sequencing used PBMCs, collected about 21 days after the first yellow fever vaccination. The chain uses TRBV14 and TRBJ2-7; TRBD2 is a possible D gene (7 bases). The CDR3 sequence is CASSHSRGGEQYF. The CDR3 bases are TGTGCCAGCAGCCACTCGAGGGGGGGGGAGCAGTACTTC.